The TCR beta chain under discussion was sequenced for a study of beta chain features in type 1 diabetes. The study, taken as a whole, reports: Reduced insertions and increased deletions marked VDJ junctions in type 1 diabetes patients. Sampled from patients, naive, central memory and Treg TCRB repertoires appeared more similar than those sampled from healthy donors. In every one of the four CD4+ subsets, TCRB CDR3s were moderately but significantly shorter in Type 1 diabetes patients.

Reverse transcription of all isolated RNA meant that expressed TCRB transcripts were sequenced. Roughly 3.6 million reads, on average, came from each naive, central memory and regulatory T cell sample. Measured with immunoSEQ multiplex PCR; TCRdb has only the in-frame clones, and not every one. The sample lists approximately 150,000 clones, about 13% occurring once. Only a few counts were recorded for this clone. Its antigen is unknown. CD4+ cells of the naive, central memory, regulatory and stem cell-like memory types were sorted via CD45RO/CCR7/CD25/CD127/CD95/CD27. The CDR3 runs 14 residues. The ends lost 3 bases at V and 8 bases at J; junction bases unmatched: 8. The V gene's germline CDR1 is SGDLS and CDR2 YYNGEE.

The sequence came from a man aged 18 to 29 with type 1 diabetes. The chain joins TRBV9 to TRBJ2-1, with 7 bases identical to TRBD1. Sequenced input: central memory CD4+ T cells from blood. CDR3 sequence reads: CASSGADRAYEQFF. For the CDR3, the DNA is TGTGCCAGCAGCGGAGCCGACAGGGCCTATGAGCAGTTCTTC. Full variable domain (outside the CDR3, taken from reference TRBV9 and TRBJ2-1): DSGVTQTPKHLITATGQRVTLRCSPRSGDLSVYWYQQSLDQGLQFLIQYYNGEERAKGNILERFSAQQFPDLHSELNLSSLELGDSALYFCASSGADRAYEQFFGPGTRLTVL.